This T cell receptor (beta chain) was identified during a study of shared clonotypes between healthy human individuals. The repertoire was sequenced with immunoSEQ multiplex PCR; TCRdb's copy has only in-frame clones and lacks some. The sample yields 500,000 or so clones, around 96% seen once. The CDR3 sequence is 14 residues long. V lost 6 bases, J lost 3 bases, and 5 bases stayed unmatched. Germline values: CDR1 MDHEN, CDR2 SYDVKM. There were no recent acute infections or vaccinations among the donors, who were healthy HIV-negative adults. This clonotype was sampled from a woman aged 25 to 39 in good health. The sequenced material came from naive CD4+ T cells sorted from blood. Subset given: CD45RA+ positively selected. The chain combines TRBV28 with TRBJ2-1, with TRBD1 matching 7 bases. CDR3 sequence reads: CASSPGTVYNEQFF. CDR3 in DNA: TGTGCCAGCAGCCCTGGGACAGTCTACAATGAGCAGTTCTTC.